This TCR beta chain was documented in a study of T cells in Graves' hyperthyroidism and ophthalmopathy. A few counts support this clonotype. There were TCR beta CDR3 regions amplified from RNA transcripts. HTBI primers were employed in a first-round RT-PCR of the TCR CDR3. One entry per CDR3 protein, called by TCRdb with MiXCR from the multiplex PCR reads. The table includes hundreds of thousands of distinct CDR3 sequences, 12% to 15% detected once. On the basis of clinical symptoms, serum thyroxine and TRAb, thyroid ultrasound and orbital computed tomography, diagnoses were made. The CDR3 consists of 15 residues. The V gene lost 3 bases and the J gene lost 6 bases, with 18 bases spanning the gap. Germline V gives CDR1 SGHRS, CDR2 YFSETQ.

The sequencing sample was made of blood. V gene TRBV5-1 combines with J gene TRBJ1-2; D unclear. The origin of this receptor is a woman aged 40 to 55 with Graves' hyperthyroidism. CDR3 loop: CASSSEWGGGNGYTF. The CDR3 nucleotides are TGCGCCAGCAGCTCGGAGTGGGGAGGAGGAAATGGCTACACCTTC.